The rows below give T cell receptor beta chains drawn from one sample of a study of T cell responses to AZD1222 COVID-19 vaccine. Measured with immunoSEQ multiplex PCR; TCRdb has only the in-frame clones, and not every one. The sample carries under 150,000 clones, 90% recorded once. The sample in question was peripheral blood, obtained on day 0 of AZD1222 vaccination. The receptor set was obtained from an adult in good health. Each CDR3 is given without its conserved first and last residue. Part of the rows lack a size; the others show once, few, many or a class for expanded clones.

v_call | clone_size | cdr3_aa
TRBV6-5 | - | ASAMAADYTGELF
TRBV14 | - | ASTGGQGTSNTGELF
TRBV7-9 | - | ASSFENTEAF
TRBV19 | - | ASSLRQSLYGYT
TRBV2 | - | ASSGYSGVYNEQF
TRBV18 | - | ASSTSQGAGDEKLF
TRBV5-4 | - | ASSSGGNEQF
TRBV14 | - | ASSAQGRWSGNEQF
TRBV5-1 | - | ASGKGAANEKLF
TRBV11-3 | - | ASSSRQGVAEAF
TRBV24-1 | - | ATSDLREQGAAGNTIY
TRBV7-2 | - | ASSLGQGSYGYT
TRBV13 | - | ASSSLGTGNIGTEAF
TRBV9 | - | ASSVGSSGRWRQETQY
TRBV19 | - | ASSNREGYNEQF
TRBV30 | - | AWSEVRGRYYEQY
TRBV5-4 | few | ASSPGGNTEAF
TRBV5-4 | - | ASSSTTGDGYEQY
TRBV6-1 | - | ASSEGVSGNQPQH
TRBV12-5 | - | ASRAGADTQY
TRBV5-6 | few | ASSLGPAVSNYGYT
TRBV5-1 | - | ASSLEGSYEQY
TRBV5-1 | - | ASSLGRGSSYEQY
TRBV5-8 | few | ASSLAQGSLADTQY
TRBV7-7 | - | ASSLARSGTDTQY
TRBV18 | - | ASSPSSGAPWTQY
TRBV27 | - | ASSSRMAGRSISVNYNSPLH
TRBV11-2 | - | ASSLDRDRVYEQY
TRBV6-1 | - | ASSVFWGQSGGTEAF
TRBV7-9 | - | ASSPRDRGSEQF
TRBV18 | - | ASSPGQAAYEQY
TRBV7-2 | - | ASSVNTVDGTYEQY
TRBV9 | - | ASSGSTSGTSFLTNTGELF